These 30 T cell receptor beta chains originate from one sample sequenced in a study of T-cell reconstitution after alpha-beta-depleted transplantation in children. During its preparation, the TCRbeta library received unique molecular identifiers. TCRdb re-analysed the PCR reads in MiXCR, keeping a single row per CDR3 protein. Here the sample spans approximately 93,000 distinct CDR3 sequences, 7% to 10% being singletons. Sequences were derived from PBMCs from the stem cell graft donor, sampled from the stem cell graft. The origin of the receptors is a human donor who donated a stem cell graft to a child with congenital amegakaryocytic thrombocytopenia.

This clonotype was seen at least ten times. The genes are TRBV7-2 and TRBJ1-1; D is perhaps TRBD1 (5 bases). Trimming took off 5 bases at V and 0 bases at J, with 7 bases between the two ends. The germline gives CDR1 SGHTA, CDR2 FQGNSA. The CDR3 runs 13 residues. CDR3 bases: TGTGCCAGCAGCCGGACAATGAACACTGAAGCTTTCTTT. It yields the protein CASSRTMNTEAFF.

This clonotype was counted between two and nine times. This chain joins TRBV3-1 and TRBJ2-1, with 8 bases that match TRBD2. Germline trimming cut 4 bases from V and 6 bases from J; bases unmatched to any gene: 8. This CDR3 has 15 residues. Looked up from germline, CDR1 is LGHDT and CDR2 is YNNKEL (reference sequence). The CDR3 DNA sequence: TGTGCCAGCAGCCCAAGCGGGGGAACTATCAATGAGCAGTTCTTC. Amino acid sequence: CASSPSGGTINEQFF.

This clonotype was recorded at least ten times. This sequence joins TRBV20-1 and TRBJ1-1; no firm D call. CDR3 length equals 15 residues. Germline values: CDR1 DFQATT, CDR2 SNEGSKA (reference sequence). V lost 3 bases, J lost 1 base, and 15 bases lay in between. As DNA, the CDR3 is TGCAGTGCTAGTCCCGCGAACCATCCGAACACTGAAGCTTTCTTT. Translating it yields CSASPANHPNTEAFF.

This clonotype was observed a few times. The chain couples TRBV3-1 to TRBJ1-1, with D unclear. Germline V lookup: CDR1 LGHDT, CDR2 YNNKEL (reference sequence). The CDR3 extends over 13 amino acids. V shed 6 bases and J shed 3 bases, with 11 bases lying between them. For the CDR3, the DNA is TGTGCCAGCAGGCGAACACGGGACACTGAAGCTTTCTTT. This translates into CASRRTRDTEAFF.

This clonotype occurred a few times. This chain links TRBV24-1 with TRBJ2-1; possibly TRBD2 for D (5 bases). There are 13 residues in the CDR3. Germline CDR1 is KGHDR and CDR2 is SFDVKD. V was clipped by 0 bases and J by 9 bases, with 8 bases between them. CDR3 protein: CATSDLRGLEQFF. The CDR3 coding sequence is TGTGCCACCAGTGATTTGCGAGGGCTTGAGCAGTTCTTC.

This chain uses TRBV4-3 with TRBJ2-1, with D hard to call. Trimming took off 1 base at V and 5 bases at J, with 12 bases between the two ends. The CDR3 contains 15 residues. Germline CDR1 is LGHNA and CDR2 is YSLEER. The CDR3 DNA sequence: TGCGCCAGCAGCCAAGGATGGACGTCCGACAATGAGCAGTTCTTC. It encodes CASSQGWTSDNEQFF.

This clonotype was observed a handful of times. The chain couples TRBV20-1 to TRBJ2-7; TRBD2 agrees at 11 bases. This CDR3 comprises 15 residues. Looked up from germline, CDR1 is DFQATT and CDR2 is SNEGSKA (reference sequence). The trim removed 5 bases at V and 6 bases at J, leaving 12 bases unmatched. DNA of the CDR3: TGCAGTGCTCCTATAGCGGGAGGGTCGGCTTTCGAGCAGTACTTC. It encodes CSAPIAGGSAFEQYF.

This clonotype was seen ten or more times. The V and J genes are TRBV29-1 and TRBJ2-5, with TRBD2 identical over 7 bases. Trimming took 5 bases from V and 5 from J; bases not matched to a gene: 8. The CDR3 has 13 residues. Looked up from germline, CDR1 is SQVTM and CDR2 is ANQGSEA. In nucleotides, the CDR3 is TGCAGCGTTAAACTCCGGACTAGGGAGACCCAGTACTTC. Protein sequence: CSVKLRTRETQYF. Supplemented by reference TRBV29-1 and TRBJ2-5, the full variable domain reads SAVISQKPSRDICQRGTSLTIQCQVDSQVTMMFWYRQQPGQSLTLIATANQGSEATYESGFVIDKFPISRPNLTFSTLTVSNMSPEDSSIYLCSVKLRTRETQYFGPGTRLLVL.

This clonotype was recorded at least ten times. The chain joins TRBV21-1 to TRBJ2-6. TRBV21-1 is a pseudogene locus. CDR3 size: 17 residues. This CDR3 is CASSTGTQSSGANVLTF. CDR3 in DNA: TGTGCCAGCAGCACAGGGACGCAGAGCTCTGGGGCCAACGTCCTGACTTTC.

Many counts were recorded for this clonotype. This sequence joins TRBV7-9 and TRBJ1-3; D unclear. This CDR3 is built from 13 residues. The V gene lost 4 bases and the J gene lost 3 bases, with 7 bases spanning the gap. Germline loops: CDR1 SEHNR, CDR2 FQNEAQ (reference sequence). Here the CDR3 DNA reads TGTGCCAGCAGCTCCGGATTTGGAAACACCATATATTTT. It yields the protein CASSSGFGNTIYF.

Concerning this clonotype: Given a much more abundant clone one base away, this may be a read error. The chain joins TRBV7-9 to TRBJ1-1; D gene uncertain. The length of the CDR3 is 11 residues. V was clipped by 6 bases and J by 4 bases, with 6 bases between them. CDR1 and CDR2 from the germline V gene are SEHNR and FQNEAQ (reference sequence). The CDR3 loop is CASRGITEAFF. The CDR3 bases are TGTGCCAGCAGAGGCATCACTGAAGCTTTCTTT.

By sample share, this clonotype is medium-sized. The chain couples TRBV10-2 to TRBJ2-3, with D possibly TRBD2 on 6 matching bases. CDR3 length equals 11 residues. Trimming removed 5 bases from V and 6 bases from J, with 6 bases in between. Germline CDR1 and CDR2: WSHSY and SAAADI. In DNA form, the CDR3 reads TGCGCCAGCAGTCTAGCGGATACGCAGTATTTT. Residues: CASSLADTQYF.

This clonotype was counted at least ten times. The chain is built from TRBV20-1 and TRBJ2-7, with 10 bases that match TRBD2. Trimming at V came to 5 bases and at J to 0 bases, leaving 7 bases not matched to a gene. The CDR3 is made up of 15 amino acids. Germline V gives CDR1 DFQATT, CDR2 SNEGSKA (reference sequence). CDR3 in DNA: TGCAGTGCTCGGAGCGGGAGGGAGGGCTCCTACGAGCAGTACTTC. Translated, it gives CSARSGREGSYEQYF.

This clonotype was observed many times. This chain joins TRBV30 and TRBJ2-7, with D possibly being TRBD2 (6 bases). Looked up from germline, CDR1 is GTSNPN and CDR2 is SVGIG (reference sequence). The CDR3 totals 11 residues. The V end lost 4 bases, the J end lost 4 bases, and 8 bases lay between the germline ends. The CDR3 region is CAWKGLYEQYF. The CDR3 coding sequence is TGTGCCTGGAAGGGACTTTACGAGCAGTACTTC.

This clonotype was picked up a small number of times. V gene TRBV27 combines with J gene TRBJ2-1, with D hard to call. Trimming left V 3 bases short and J 7 bases short, with 22 bases between. This CDR3 contains 17 residues. Germline assignment: CDR1 MNHEY and CDR2 SMNVEV (reference sequence). The CDR3, as DNA: TGTGCCAGCAGTTTGCCCCCCGGGCTTAGTGAACGGAATGAGCAGTTCTTC. It translates to CASSLPPGLSERNEQFF.

The chain employs TRBV12-3 or TRBV12-4 and TRBJ2-3; 8 bases align to TRBD1. The V gene end was trimmed by 3 bases and the J gene end by 3 bases; junction bases not matched to a gene: 5. The CDR3 runs 15 residues. The CDR3 bases are TGTGCCAGCAGTTTCACGGACAGGGTAACAGATACGCAGTATTTT. Protein product: CASSFTDRVTDTQYF.

This clonotype was seen ten or more times. The chain combines TRBV12-3 or TRBV12-4 with TRBJ2-5; tentative D call: TRBD1 (5 bases). This CDR3 region has 14 residues. Deletions cut 5 bases from V and 2 bases from J, with 12 bases between. DNA for the CDR3: TGTGCCAGCAGTCCTCAGACAGCGCAAGAGACCCAGTACTTC. Amino acids: CASSPQTAQETQYF.

The gene calls are TRBV4-1 and TRBJ1-2, with D possibly being TRBD1 (5 bases). The CDR3 runs to 17 residues. Trimming pared 1 base from V and 4 bases from J, leaving 19 bases between. CDR1 MGHRA and CDR2 YSYEKL come from the germline V gene. CDR3 DNA: TGCGCCAGCAGCCAAGGGGCCCGGGGCGCGGTGGCCTATGGCTACACCTTC. It codes for CASSQGARGAVAYGYTF.

This clonotype came up many times. DNA for the CDR3: TGTGCCAGCTCACCCATAGCGAACACCGGGGAGCTGTTTTTT. Amino acid sequence: CASSPIANTGELFF. The chain uses TRBV18 and TRBJ2-2; unclear D gene. Germline V gene lookup returns CDR1 KGHSH and CDR2 LQKENI. Trimming stripped 3 bases from V and 0 bases from J, with 5 bases between. The CDR3 loop spans 14 amino acids.

This clonotype was found many times. V is TRBV28 and J is TRBJ2-1; D gene ambiguous. The V gene lost 3 bases and the J gene lost 9 bases, with 9 bases spanning the gap. From germline, CDR1 is MDHEN and CDR2 SYDVKM. CDR3 length: 12 residues. This CDR3 is CASSFGASEQFF. In nucleotides, the CDR3 is TGTGCCAGCAGTTTTGGAGCGTCTGAGCAGTTCTTC.

This clonotype was picked up many times. This chain links TRBV6-5 with TRBJ1-1, with D unclear. The CDR3 extends over 15 amino acids. V was trimmed by 2 bases and J by 3 bases, leaving 13 bases between them. Germline CDR1 reads MNHEY; CDR2 reads SVGAGI. CDR3 protein: CASSYGLGSDTEAFF. The CDR3 nucleotides read TGTGCCAGCAGTTACGGTTTAGGGTCGGACACTGAAGCTTTCTTT.

This clonotype was recorded many times. V and J are TRBV3-1 and TRBJ2-3; TRBD2 aligns across 12 bases. The CDR3 is made up of 14 amino acids. Germline CDR1 is LGHDT and CDR2 is YNNKEL (reference sequence). The trim removed 4 bases at V and 8 bases at J, leaving 4 bases unmatched. For the CDR3, the DNA is TGTGCCAGCAGCCCGACTAGCGGGAGTCTTACGCAGTATTTT. Its translation: CASSPTSGSLTQYF.

Many counts were recorded for this clonotype. This chain connects TRBV3-1 to TRBJ2-1; D may be TRBD1 (5 bases). The CDR3 spans 13 residues. Germline V gene sequence: CDR1 LGHDT, CDR2 YNNKEL (reference sequence). Trimming removed 4 bases at V and 11 bases at J, with 15 bases between. The CDR3 protein is CASSPQARGKQFF. The CDR3 nucleotides read TGTGCCAGCAGCCCCCAGGCAAGGGGAAAGCAGTTCTTC.

This clonotype has a count of ten or more. V and J are TRBV25-1 and TRBJ2-5; possibly TRBD2 for D (6 bases). This CDR3 contains 14 residues. The V and J ends lost 1 base and 2 bases respectively, with 8 bases between them. From germline, CDR1 is MGHDK and CDR2 SYGVNS. The CDR3: CASSELGGQETQYF. CDR3 nucleotide sequence: TGTGCCAGCAGTGAATTGGGAGGACAAGAGACCCAGTACTTC.

This clonotype has just a few counts. The chain employs TRBV11-3 and TRBJ1-5; 7 bases match TRBD1. CDR3 length: 15 residues. The germline gives CDR1 SGHNT, CDR2 YENEEA. V gave up 2 bases and J gave up 7 bases; unmatched junction bases: 8. The CDR3 protein is CASSLRVGGGQPQHF. The CDR3 region has the DNA TGTGCCAGCAGCTTACGGGTTGGAGGGGGCCAGCCCCAGCATTTT.

This clonotype was observed at least ten times. J is TRBJ2-1 and V is TRBV6-1; D unresolved. The germline CDR1 and CDR2 sequences are MNHNS and SASEGT. The CDR3 runs 15 residues. V lost 2 bases, J lost 1 base, and 9 bases lay in between. CDR3 DNA sequence: TGTGCCAGCAGTGAACTGTCTATATCCTACAATGAGCAGTTCTTC. Translation: CASSELSISYNEQFF.

This clonotype was seen repeatedly, ten times or more. The J gene is TRBJ2-7, the V gene TRBV20-1; 8 bases agree with TRBD2. The CDR3 runs to 17 residues. Trimming at V came to 0 bases and at J to 0 bases, leaving 10 bases not matched to a gene. CDR1 is DFQATT and CDR2 is SNEGSKA in the germline V gene (reference sequence). The CDR3 DNA is TGCAGTGCTAGAGAGGGGGGCGGGAGGCCGAGCTCCTACGAGCAGTACTTC. It is translated as CSAREGGGRPSSYEQYF.

This clonotype has a count of ten or more. The V and J genes are TRBV10-3 and TRBJ1-3; perhaps TRBD1 as D (5 bases). The germline CDR1 and CDR2 sequences are ENHRY and SYGVKD. This CDR3 is 13 amino acids long. V lost 7 bases to trimming and J lost 2 bases, with 9 bases between them. CDR3 coding DNA: TGTGCCATCAACCAGGGAACTGGAAACACCATATATTTT. It encodes CAINQGTGNTIYF.

This clonotype was recorded at least ten times. The chain couples TRBV12-3 or TRBV12-4 to TRBJ1-1, with no clear D. Trimming stripped 1 base from V and 2 bases from J, with 8 bases between. The CDR3 length is 14 residues. The DNA for the CDR3 is TGTGCCAGCAGTTTAGGTCACAGCAACACTGAAGCTTTCTTT. This sequence encodes CASSLGHSNTEAFF.

This clonotype was seen repeatedly, ten times or more. The gene calls are TRBV5-1 and TRBJ1-6; D uncertain. The germline V gene encodes CDR1 SGHRS and CDR2 YFSETQ. The CDR3 covers 13 residues. V was shortened by 2 bases and J by 3 bases, with 3 bases between the two germline ends. This chain's CDR3 is CASSFDYNSPLHF. CDR3 DNA: TGCGCCAGCAGCTTTGACTATAATTCACCCCTCCACTTT.